One and the same sample provided the 25 T cell receptor beta chains below, sequenced in a study of blood T cell repertoires in COVID-19. Some clones are missing from TCRdb's copy, which holds only in-frame ones; the method was immunoSEQ multiplex PCR. Found here are 300,000 to 350,000 clones, around 90% of them singletons; the top ten hold 6% to 7%. Sequencing was carried out using peripheral blood. The origin of the receptors is a woman in her twenties or thirties with COVID-19, enrolled during active disease.

This chain uses TRBV18 with TRBJ2-2, with D possibly being TRBD2 (5 bases). In germline, CDR1 is KGHSH, CDR2 LQKENI. This CDR3 has 19 residues. Trimming cost V 3 bases and J 0 bases, with 20 bases left between them. The CDR3 spells CASSPTSGVGTANTGELFF. CDR3 DNA: TGTGCCAGCTCACCCACATCCGGGGTGGGTACCGCGAACACCGGGGAGCTGTTTTTT.

The chain carries TRBV5-1 and TRBJ2-2, with D possibly TRBD2 on 5 matching bases. This CDR3 spans 16 amino acids. The V gene lost 2 bases and the J gene lost 3 bases, with 14 bases spanning the gap. Germline loops: CDR1 SGHRS, CDR2 YFSETQ. CDR3 loop: CASSFLPGYYTGELFF. Here the CDR3 DNA reads TGCGCCAGCAGCTTCCTACCGGGGTATTACACCGGGGAGCTGTTTTTT.

The genes are TRBV5-1 and TRBJ2-7, with D maybe TRBD2 (5 bases). CDR1 SGHRS and CDR2 YFSETQ come from the germline V gene. Trimming removed 2 bases at V and 1 base at J, with 10 bases between. The CDR3 is 14 residues long. In nucleotides, the CDR3 is TGCGCCAGCAGCTTTAGCGAGGGTTCCTACGAGCAGTACTTC. Its protein is CASSFSEGSYEQYF.

V and J are TRBV4-3 and TRBJ1-1, with D possibly being TRBD1 (5 bases). The CDR3 covers 15 residues. Trimming shortened V by 4 bases and J by 1 base, and 13 bases separated the two germline ends. Per the germline V gene, CDR1 is LGHNA and CDR2 is YSLEER. CDR3 protein: CASSPEVQGNTEAFF. The DNA of the CDR3 is TGCGCCAGCAGCCCCGAGGTGCAGGGGAACACTGAAGCTTTCTTT.

The chain uses TRBV9 and TRBJ2-3; TRBD2 might be the D (5 bases). Germline values: CDR1 SGDLS, CDR2 YYNGEE. This CDR3 is built from 16 residues. V was clipped by 0 bases and J by 2 bases, with 13 bases between them. The CDR3 DNA is TGTGCCAGCAGCGTAGGGGCTAGCTACGTCACAGATACGCAGTATTTT. Protein: CASSVGASYVTDTQYF. The entire variable domain, with the rest obtained from reference TRBV9 and TRBJ2-3, is as follows: DSGVTQTPKHLITATGQRVTLRCSPRSGDLSVYWYQQSLDQGLQFLIQYYNGEERAKGNILERFSAQQFPDLHSELNLSSLELGDSALYFCASSVGASYVTDTQYFGPGTRLTVL.

The chain links TRBV5-1 to TRBJ2-2, with D maybe TRBD2 (5 bases). The CDR3 covers 16 residues. Trimming removed 0 bases from V and 5 bases from J, with 14 bases in between. Germline CDR1 and CDR2: SGHRS and YFSETQ. The CDR3 bases are TGCGCCAGCAGCTTGGTGGTGGGAGTCAAGACCGGGGAGCTGTTTTTT. Translated: CASSLVVGVKTGELFF. Variable domain in full (rest from reference TRBV5-1 and TRBJ2-2): KAGVTQTPRYLIKTRGQQVTLSCSPISGHRSVSWYQQTPGQGLQFLFEYFSETQRNKGNFPGRFSGRQFSNSRSEMNVSTLELGDSALYLCASSLVVGVKTGELFFGEGSRLTVL.

The chain has TRBV4-3 and TRBJ1-4; D is perhaps TRBD1 (5 bases). This CDR3 is built from 14 residues. Trimming pared 5 bases from V and 8 bases from J, leaving 15 bases between. Germline V gene lookup returns CDR1 LGHNA and CDR2 YSLEER. CDR3 DNA sequence: TGCGCCAGCAGCTCAGGCAGGGCGGAGGAAAAACTGTTTTTT. It translates to CASSSGRAEEKLFF.

V gene TRBV9 combines with J gene TRBJ2-1; 11 nucleotides agree with TRBD2. Germline assignment: CDR1 SGDLS and CDR2 YYNGEE. The J segment lost 0 bases and the V segment lost 3 bases, leaving 11 bases of the junction unmatched. The CDR3 sequence is 19 residues long. The CDR3 DNA reads as TGTGCCAGCAGCGGGAGTAGCGGGAGGGCGGTTAGCTCCTACAATGAGCAGTTCTTC. Its translation is CASSGSSGRAVSSYNEQFF.

In its sample, this clone was seen a few times. J is TRBJ1-2 and V is TRBV2, with D tentatively TRBD1 (6 bases). The CDR3 sequence is 12 residues long. V dropped 6 bases and J dropped 10 bases, with 15 bases sitting between them. The germline V gene has CDR1 SNHLY and CDR2 FYNNEI. CDR3 coding DNA: TGTGCCAGCAGCAAAAGACAGGCGAACTACACCTTC. Amino acid sequence: CASSKRQANYTF.

CDR3 nucleotide sequence: TGTGCCAGCAGTGGGACAGGGCGAGCAACTAATGAAAAACTGTTTTTT. Encoded protein: CASSGTGRATNEKLFF. The rearrangement uses TRBV2 and TRBJ1-4, with TRBD1 identical over 8 bases. The J segment lost 0 bases and the V segment lost 4 bases, leaving 4 bases of the junction unmatched. CDR3 length: 16 amino acids. Germline V lookup: CDR1 SNHLY, CDR2 FYNNEI.

In this sample, this clone turned up a few times. The chain carries TRBV6-1 and TRBJ1-6; D is unclear. This CDR3 is 17 amino acids long. The V end lost 2 bases, the J end lost 0 bases, and 11 bases lay between the germline ends. CDR1 MNHNS and CDR2 SASEGT come from the germline V gene. The CDR3, as DNA: TGTGCCAGCAGTGAAACCCGACGGAGCTCCTATAATTCACCCCTCCACTTT. It translates to CASSETRRSSYNSPLHF.

This chain joins TRBV10-3 and TRBJ1-6, with 7 bases lining up with TRBD1. Trimming cost V 7 bases and J 7 bases; bases outside gene matches: 7. This CDR3 contains 14 residues. Germline CDR1 reads ENHRY; CDR2 reads SYGVKD. CDR3 sequence: CAIKEGAENSPLHF. In nucleotides, the CDR3 is TGTGCCATCAAGGAGGGGGCGGAAAATTCACCCCTCCACTTT.

The CDR3 here is CASSNPSGTGLDTQYF. The CDR3 nucleotides read TGCGCCAGCAGCAACCCATCCGGGACAGGGTTAGATACGCAGTATTTT. The genes are TRBV5-1 and TRBJ2-3; 9 bases match TRBD1. With 4 bases clipped from V and 5 bases from J, the junction kept 11 bases outside the gene matches. The CDR3 extends over 16 amino acids. Germline values: CDR1 SGHRS, CDR2 YFSETQ.

This clone showed up just a few times. This chain uses TRBV2 with TRBJ1-1, with a weak D call TRBD1 (5 bases). V lost 8 bases, J lost 5 bases, and 12 bases lay in between. Germline CDR1 SNHLY, CDR2 FYNNEI. The CDR3 has 12 amino acids. The DNA of the CDR3 is TGTGCCAGCCTCAGGGTAGGGACTGAAGCTTTCTTT. As protein: CASLRVGTEAFF.

The chain is built from TRBV9 and TRBJ2-7, with 7 bases matching TRBD1. This CDR3 has 15 amino acids. V lost 0 bases and J lost 5; bases outside the gene matches: 8. Germline V gene sequence: CDR1 SGDLS, CDR2 YYNGEE. CDR3 sequence: CASSVGIQGFDEQYF. The CDR3 DNA reads TGTGCCAGCAGCGTAGGGATACAGGGGTTTGACGAGCAGTACTTC.

This chain uses TRBV27 with TRBJ2-1; 9 bases line up with TRBD1. The J segment lost 5 bases and the V segment lost 7 bases, leaving 9 bases of the junction unmatched. This CDR3 has 15 amino acids. Per germline, CDR1 MNHEY and CDR2 SMNVEV (reference sequence). DNA for the CDR3: TGTGCCAGCACCACAGGGACAGGGAGGCACAATGAGCAGTTCTTC. It codes for CASTTGTGRHNEQFF.

This clone was recorded only once. The rearrangement uses TRBV29-1 and TRBJ2-3; D not resolved. CDR1 and CDR2 from the germline V gene are SQVTM and ANQGSEA. The V gene lost 6 bases and the J gene lost 0 bases, with 13 bases spanning the gap. The CDR3 length is 14 residues. The CDR3 spells CSVSLGWSTDTQYF. The CDR3 coding sequence is TGCAGCGTCTCCCTAGGTTGGAGCACAGATACGCAGTATTTT.

A few counts support this clone. The rearrangement uses TRBV4-1 and TRBJ2-7, with 10 bases aligning to TRBD2. The ends lost 1 base at V and 4 bases at J; junction bases unmatched: 4. The CDR3 extends over 15 amino acids. Germline V gene lookup returns CDR1 MGHRA and CDR2 YSYEKL. DNA of the CDR3: TGCGCCAGCAGCCAAGCACAAGCGGGAGGGTACGAGCAGTACTTC. It encodes CASSQAQAGGYEQYF.

The V call is TRBV20-1, the J call TRBJ1-3; no clear D. CDR3 size: 13 residues. V shed 3 bases and J shed 4 bases, with 10 bases lying between them. Germline assignment: CDR1 DFQATT and CDR2 SNEGSKA (reference sequence). CDR3 sequence (DNA): TGCAGTGCTAGTCGTGCAGTGGGAAACACCATATATTTT. Its translation: CSASRAVGNTIYF.

This chain uses TRBV2 with TRBJ2-1; D unresolved. This CDR3 contains 12 residues. Germline assignment: CDR1 SNHLY and CDR2 FYNNEI. The V and J ends lost 6 bases and 12 bases respectively, with 15 bases between them. For the CDR3, the DNA is TGTGCCAGCAGCGTACTTCCACCGGGGCAGTTCTTC. Protein sequence: CASSVLPPGQFF.

This chain links TRBV21-1 with TRBJ2-2; the DNA was not compared with TRBD2, the D call given in the table. TRBV21-1 is assigned pseudogene status. The CDR3 sequence is 17 residues long. CDR3: CASSNRWEGSNTGELFF. Written as DNA, the CDR3 is TGTGCCAGCAGCAACCGGTGGGAGGGGAGCAACACCGGGGAGCTGTTTTTT.

The V gene is TRBV29-1, the J gene TRBJ1-1, with TRBD1 matching 12 bases. Germline assignment: CDR1 SQVTM and CDR2 ANQGSEA. The CDR3 loop spans 14 amino acids. J lost 1 base, V lost 7 bases, and 4 bases had no gene match. The CDR3 nucleotides are TGCAGCGGGGGACAGGGGGCGGGGAACACTGAAGCTTTCTTT. This codes for CSGGQGAGNTEAFF.

The chain joins TRBV3-1 (or the pseudogene TRBV3-2) to TRBJ2-5; 11 nucleotides line up with TRBD2. With V trimmed by 4 bases and J by 6 bases, 10 bases remained unmatched. The CDR3 contains 16 residues. Per the germline V gene, CDR1 is LGHDT and CDR2 is YNNKEL (reference sequence). The chain's CDR3 is CASSLPLAGEGKTQYF. The CDR3 DNA reads TGTGCCAGCAGCCTGCCACTAGCGGGAGAAGGAAAGACCCAGTACTTC.

This chain links TRBV6-2 or TRBV6-3 with TRBJ2-2, with 7 bases identical to TRBD2. Losses at the gene ends were 1 base for V and 6 bases for J; bases not matched to a gene: 8. Looked up from germline, CDR1 is MNHEY and CDR2 is SVGEGT. This CDR3 has 16 amino acids. CDR3 in DNA: TGTGCCAGCAGTTACTTACGGGAGGCAAAGGCCGGGGAGCTGTTTTTT. Protein sequence: CASSYLREAKAGELFF.

The chain combines TRBV15 with TRBJ1-4; possible D gene TRBD1, 5 bases. The CDR3 runs to 15 residues. Germline loops: CDR1 LNHNV, CDR2 YYDKDF (reference sequence). Trimming pared 0 bases from V and 4 bases from J, leaving 9 bases between. The CDR3 is CATSRDQGFNEKLFF. DNA for the CDR3: TGTGCCACCAGCAGAGACCAGGGATTTAATGAAAAACTGTTTTTT.